The 27 T cell receptor beta chains given below trace back to one sample, sequenced in a study of shared clonotypes between healthy human individuals (dated by TCRdb to about 2020). The library came from the immunoSEQ multiplex PCR assay. Held by TCRdb, this immuneACCESS table contains in-frame sequences only and omits some clones. Under half of the omission traces to an unresolved V gene where checked; the cause of the rest is unknown. The sample table shows 2 million to 2.5 million clones, and around 92% are seen once. The top ten constitute around 0.35% of the sample. Source material: naive CD4+ T cells from PBMCs. Taken with the paper, the label for cell subset or site translates to: CD45RA+ positively selected. The origin of the receptors is a man between 18 and 29 years old in good health. Some clones in this sample may be carry-over from other donors' samples.

This chain links TRBV4-2 with TRBJ2-3; D gene ambiguous. Trimming took off 0 bases at V and 1 base at J, with 5 bases between the two ends. CDR1 and CDR2 (germline): LGHNA, YNFKEQ. CDR3 size: 14 residues. This CDR3 reads CASSQEWGTDTQYF. The DNA of the CDR3 is TGTGCCAGCAGCCAAGAGTGGGGCACAGATACGCAGTATTTT.

This chain links TRBV2 with TRBJ2-1, with 11 bases aligning to TRBD2. V dropped 6 bases and J dropped 7; count of bases not matched to a gene: 8. Germline V gives CDR1 SNHLY, CDR2 FYNNEI. The CDR3 consists of 15 residues. As DNA, the CDR3 is TGTGCCAGCAGCAAGGGACTAGCGGAGCGGAATGAGCAGTTCTTC. Translation: CASSKGLAERNEQFF.

The CDR3 protein is CASSFSRVSGNTIYF. In nucleotides, the CDR3 is TGCGCCAGCAGCTTTAGTAGGGTCTCTGGAAACACCATATATTTT. The chain uses TRBV5-1 and TRBJ1-3; D remains unclear. V was clipped by 2 bases and J by 0 bases, with 9 bases between them. From germline, CDR1 is SGHRS and CDR2 YFSETQ. This CDR3 has 15 amino acids.

This sequence joins TRBV28 and TRBJ2-6; D is unclear. CDR1 MDHEN and CDR2 SYDVKM come from the germline V gene. V was cut by 5 bases and J by 0 bases, with 5 bases left in between. The CDR3 totals 14 residues. The CDR3 sequence: CASSRASGANVLTF. CDR3 nucleotides: TGTGCCAGCAGTCGGGCCTCTGGGGCCAACGTCCTGACTTTC.

Worth noting for this clone: The same CDR3 is also encoded by other DNA sequences in this sample. This chain uses TRBV5-1 with TRBJ1-5; D not resolved. Germline V gives CDR1 SGHRS, CDR2 YFSETQ. V gave up 2 bases and J gave up 4 bases, with 7 bases separating them. The CDR3 has 13 amino acids. In DNA form, the CDR3 reads TGCGCCAGCAGCTTTCGTGGAAATCAGCCCCAGCATTTT. Its translation: CASSFRGNQPQHF.

The V call is TRBV21-1, the J call TRBJ2-7; the D segment call TRBD2 is taken from the table without a DNA check. TRBV21-1 is a known pseudogene. The CDR3 is made up of 16 amino acids. CDR3 DNA sequence: TGTGCCAGCAGCAAAGCGCGAAGGCGGGTCTCCTACGAGCAGTACTTC. Translating gives CASSKARRRVSYEQYF.

Regarding this clone: The sample contains more than one DNA sequence encoding this CDR3. V is TRBV11-2 and J is TRBJ2-2; 10 bases fit TRBD2. The CDR3 is made up of 16 amino acids. The junction had 8 bases not matched to a gene; V was cut back by 2 bases and J by 8 bases. CDR1 is SGHAT, CDR2 FQNNGV, per germline. In DNA form, the CDR3 reads TGTGCCAGCAGCTTAAGGCTAGCGGGAGAGGGGGGGGAGCTGTTTTTT. Translated: CASSLRLAGEGGELFF.

The V gene is TRBV30, the J gene TRBJ1-2, with no clear D. The CDR3 has 14 amino acids. Trimming took off 3 bases at V and 7 bases at J, with 18 bases between the two ends. Germline assignment: CDR1 GTSNPN and CDR2 SVGIG (reference sequence). CDR3 DNA: TGTGCCTGGAGGGAACCACCTAATCGTCCTGGCTACACCTTC. This gives the protein CAWREPPNRPGYTF.

The chain recombines TRBV6-1 with TRBJ2-2; D perhaps matches TRBD2 (6 bases). V lost 3 bases and J 1 base, leaving 12 bases between the germline ends. Germline CDR1 reads MNHNS; CDR2 reads SASEGT. The CDR3 consists of 16 residues. CDR3 loop: CASSEGLFRNTGELFF. As DNA, the CDR3 is TGTGCCAGCAGTGAGGGACTTTTCAGGAACACCGGGGAGCTGTTTTTT.

Comments on this clone: Within the sample, other DNA sequences also encode this same CDR3. The genes are TRBV18 and TRBJ2-2; D is perhaps TRBD1 (5 bases). The CDR3 length is 16 residues. V lost 1 base and J lost 4, with 13 bases in between. Germline V lookup: CDR1 KGHSH, CDR2 LQKENI. CDR3 loop: CASSPRQGRSTGELFF. The CDR3 DNA sequence: TGTGCCAGCTCACCACGGCAGGGTAGGAGCACCGGGGAGCTGTTTTTT. Full variable domain (missing parts from reference TRBV18 and TRBJ2-2): NAGVMQNPRHLVRRRGQEARLRCSPMKGHSHVYWYRQLPEEGLKFMVYLQKENIIDESGMPKERFSAEFPKEGPSILRIQQVVRGDSAAYFCASSPRQGRSTGELFFGEGSRLTVL.

This chain joins TRBV9 and TRBJ1-2; D call uncertain. Germline V lookup: CDR1 SGDLS, CDR2 YYNGEE. The CDR3 length is 15 residues. Trimming stripped 0 bases from V and 0 bases from J, with 9 bases between. CDR3 sequence (DNA): TGTGCCAGCAGCGTAGCCCCACTAGCTAACTATGGCTACACCTTC. As protein: CASSVAPLANYGYTF.

The chain couples TRBV7-9 to TRBJ1-3; possibly TRBD1 for D (5 bases). The CDR3 runs 17 residues. Trimming took 4 bases from V and 3 from J, leaving 19 bases between them. Germline-derived CDR1 and CDR2 are SEHNR and FQNEAQ (reference sequence). The CDR3 DNA reads TGTGCCAGCAGCTACTCCTTCAGGGAGTGGTTTGGAAACACCATATATTTT. Its protein is CASSYSFREWFGNTIYF. Full variable domain (outside the CDR3, taken from reference TRBV7-9 and TRBJ1-3): DTGVSQNPRHKITKRGQNVTFRCDPISEHNRLYWYRQTLGQGPEFLTYFQNEAQLEKSRLLSDRFSAERPKGSFSTLEIQRTEQGDSAMYLCASSYSFREWFGNTIYFGEGSWLTVV.

The chain recombines TRBV7-2 with TRBJ1-1; D gene unclear. In germline, CDR1 is SGHTA, CDR2 FQGNSA. V was clipped by 0 bases and J by 6 bases, with 11 bases between them. The CDR3 runs 14 residues. This CDR3 reads CASSLAGVVSEAFF. Written as DNA, the CDR3 is TGTGCCAGCAGCTTAGCCGGGGTCGTTTCTGAAGCTTTCTTT.

This clone turned up a few times. V and J are TRBV28 and TRBJ1-5; D gene unclear. The CDR3 is 16 residues long. Trimming pared 4 bases from V and 3 bases from J, leaving 16 bases between. Germline CDR1 and CDR2: MDHEN and SYDVKM. The CDR3 region is CASSSGATGFNQPQHF. The DNA for the CDR3 is TGTGCCAGCAGTTCAGGCGCCACCGGCTTCAATCAGCCCCAGCATTTT.

This sequence joins TRBV4-1 and TRBJ1-2; D uncertain. Germline loops: CDR1 MGHRA, CDR2 YSYEKL. The V end lost 0 bases, the J end lost 3 bases, and 11 bases lay between the germline ends. The CDR3 is 15 residues long. This CDR3 reads CASSQDLGRHYGYTF. CDR3 coding DNA: TGCGCCAGCAGCCAAGATTTGGGCAGGCACTATGGCTACACCTTC.

The table lists this clone with a few counts. The chain links TRBV30 to TRBJ1-5; no clear D. Germline CDR1 reads GTSNPN; CDR2 reads SVGIG (reference sequence). V lost 0 bases and J 6 bases, leaving 9 bases between the germline ends. CDR3 size: 13 residues. CDR3 sequence reads: CAWSVSRTQPQHF. The CDR3 region has the DNA TGTGCCTGGAGTGTAAGCAGAACTCAGCCCCAGCATTTT.

The chain has TRBV27 and TRBJ2-5; 10 bases line up with TRBD2. CDR1 is MNHEY and CDR2 is SMNVEV in the germline V gene (reference sequence). The CDR3 is made up of 13 amino acids. V shed 6 bases, J shed 5 bases, and the junction held 3 bases outside the gene matches. The CDR3 region is CASRSGRAETQYF. CDR3 coding DNA: TGTGCCAGCAGGAGCGGGAGGGCCGAGACCCAGTACTTC.

This rearrangement joins TRBV7-3 to TRBJ1-2; D unresolved. Trimming pared 5 bases from V and 4 bases from J, leaving 11 bases between. The CDR3 runs 13 residues. CDR1 and CDR2 (germline): SGHTA, FQGTGA. The CDR3 here is CASSAGGSYGYTF. The DNA for the CDR3 is TGTGCCAGCAGCGCCGGAGGAAGCTATGGCTACACCTTC.

In its sample, this clone was seen a few times. The rearrangement links TRBV6-1 to TRBJ1-1; D ambiguous. The germline gives CDR1 MNHNS, CDR2 SASEGT. V lost 5 bases and J 6 bases, leaving 19 bases between the germline ends. The CDR3 is 15 residues long. Written as DNA, the CDR3 is TGTGCCAGCAGTACTACCGACGAGGCGCGCTCTGAAGCTTTCTTT. Translated, it gives CASSTTDEARSEAFF.

The V call is TRBV6-5, the J call TRBJ2-5; a weak D match, TRBD2 (6 bases). The length of the CDR3 is 16 residues. From germline, CDR1 is MNHEY and CDR2 SVGAGI. V shed 2 bases and J shed 1 base, with 14 bases lying between them. The CDR3 reads CASSYEAGPFQETQYF. CDR3 DNA sequence: TGTGCCAGCAGTTACGAAGCGGGTCCCTTCCAAGAGACCCAGTACTTC.

The V and J genes are TRBV12-5 and TRBJ2-5; no clear D. From germline, CDR1 is LGHNT and CDR2 FRNRAP. Trimming took 6 bases from V and 5 from J, leaving 10 bases between them. The CDR3 contains 12 residues. The CDR3 is CASGLQGETQYF. The CDR3, as DNA: TGTGCTAGTGGCCTACAAGGGGAGACCCAGTACTTC.

The rearrangement uses TRBV6-5 and TRBJ1-2; D possibly corresponds to TRBD1 (5 bases). The length of the CDR3 is 15 residues. Trimming removed 2 bases at V and 3 bases at J, with 13 bases between. The germline CDR1 and CDR2 sequences are MNHEY and SVGAGI. For the CDR3, the DNA is TGTGCCAGCAGTTACGGGGGACTGACCCACTATGGCTACACCTTC. This gives the protein CASSYGGLTHYGYTF.

The rearrangement uses TRBV28 and TRBJ1-1, with D tentatively TRBD1 (6 bases). CDR3 length: 15 amino acids. The V gene's germline CDR1 is MDHEN and CDR2 SYDVKM. V dropped 4 bases and J dropped 5 bases, with 17 bases sitting between them. Written as DNA, the CDR3 is TGTGCCAGCAGTTCCCCAGGGGCAGCCGGGACTGAAGCTTTCTTT. Translating gives CASSSPGAAGTEAFF.

The chain couples TRBV30 to TRBJ2-7; D unresolved. The CDR3 spans 16 residues. With 2 bases removed from V and 2 bases from J, the gap between germline ends came to 19 bases. Per the germline V gene, CDR1 is GTSNPN and CDR2 is SVGIG (reference sequence). The CDR3 here is CAWSSPEDPHPYEQYF. CDR3 nucleotides: TGTGCCTGGAGTTCGCCCGAGGACCCTCACCCCTACGAGCAGTACTTC.

Comments on this clone: The same CDR3 is also encoded by other DNA sequences in this sample. The chain has TRBV7-9 and TRBJ2-3, with a weak D call TRBD2 (5 bases). From germline, CDR1 is SEHNR and CDR2 FQNEAQ (reference sequence). The germline V and J ends were trimmed by 0 bases and 1 base, with 5 bases remaining between them. The CDR3 runs 14 residues. The CDR3 coding sequence is TGTGCCAGCAGCTTAGCGGGAGGCACAGATACGCAGTATTTT. It yields the protein CASSLAGGTDTQYF.

On this clone: The sample holds other DNA sequences that translate to the same CDR3. The chain is built from TRBV9 and TRBJ2-6; D is uncertain. The germline CDR1 and CDR2 sequences are SGDLS and YYNGEE. The CDR3 totals 14 residues. Trimming removed 3 bases from V and 2 bases from J, with 6 bases in between. CDR3 sequence (DNA): TGTGCCAGCAGCGCCCTCCCTGGGGCCAACGTCCTGACTTTC. This sequence encodes CASSALPGANVLTF. Full variable domain (rest looked up from reference TRBV9 and TRBJ2-6): DSGVTQTPKHLITATGQRVTLRCSPRSGDLSVYWYQQSLDQGLQFLIQYYNGEERAKGNILERFSAQQFPDLHSELNLSSLELGDSALYFCASSALPGANVLTFGAGSRLTVL.

The chain uses TRBV7-2 and TRBJ2-7; 8 nucleotides agree with TRBD2. The CDR3 is made up of 15 amino acids. CDR1 SGHTA and CDR2 FQGNSA come from the germline V gene. Unmatched junction bases numbered 4, after V lost 1 base and J lost 2 bases. In nucleotides, the CDR3 is TGTGCCAGCAGCTTAGGACTAGCGTCCACCTACGAGCAGTACTTC. Amino acids: CASSLGLASTYEQYF.